These 22 T cell receptor beta chains were sequenced from one sample in a study of T cell responses to AZD1222 COVID-19 vaccine. Here immunoSEQ multiplex PCR was the method, and the copy in TCRdb shows in-frame clones only, minus some. The sample holds some 140,000 clones, about 92% seen once. The specimen comprised peripheral blood, sampled on day 0 of AZD1222 vaccination. Every receptor here comes from an adult in good health.

This sequence joins TRBV2 and TRBJ2-1; 11 nucleotides line up with TRBD2. The germline gives CDR1 SNHLY, CDR2 FYNNEI. The CDR3 runs 16 residues. V lost 5 bases and J lost 7; bases outside the gene matches: 10. CDR3 protein: CASSPSRLAGLNEQFF. In DNA form, the CDR3 reads TGTGCCAGCAGTCCCTCTCGACTAGCGGGACTAAATGAGCAGTTCTTC.

The gene calls are TRBV2 and TRBJ1-1; D perhaps matches TRBD1 (5 bases). This CDR3 has 13 amino acids. Germline assignment: CDR1 SNHLY and CDR2 FYNNEI. Trimming cost V 6 bases and J 3 bases, with 11 bases left between them. The CDR3, as DNA: TGTGCCAGCAGGGGGGACCTAGACACTGAAGCTTTCTTT. It translates to CASRGDLDTEAFF.

The genes are TRBV10-3 and TRBJ2-7, with 10 bases that match TRBD2. V lost 7 bases and J lost 7; bases outside the gene matches: 16. The CDR3 runs 16 residues. Per the germline V gene, CDR1 is ENHRY and CDR2 is SYGVKD. CDR3 nucleotides: TGTGCCATCACCGAAGCGGGGACTAGCGTTAGAAAAGAGCAGTACTTC. Translating it yields CAITEAGTSVRKEQYF.

The table lists this clone with a count of one. The chain employs TRBV6-5 and TRBJ1-1; D possibly corresponds to TRBD1 (5 bases). V gave up 10 bases and J gave up 7 bases, with 13 bases separating them. Looked up from germline, CDR1 is MNHEY and CDR2 is SVGAGI. The CDR3 covers 11 residues. The CDR3 sequence: CATGTLIEAFF. The CDR3 DNA sequence: TGTGCCACGGGGACTTTGATTGAAGCTTTCTTT.

The chain uses TRBV6-5 and TRBJ1-1; tentatively, D is TRBD1 (5 bases). Between the trimmed V and J ends, which lost 6 bases and 5 bases, there was a span of 16 bases. From germline, CDR1 is MNHEY and CDR2 SVGAGI. This CDR3 is 14 amino acids long. The CDR3 loop reads CASSHPSGGTEAFF. The CDR3 DNA is TGTGCCAGCAGCCACCCATCTGGGGGGACTGAAGCTTTCTTT.

The chain links TRBV5-4 to TRBJ2-3; tentative D call: TRBD1 (6 bases). CDR1 SGHNT and CDR2 YYREEE come from the germline V gene (reference sequence). Trimming took off 4 bases at V and 2 bases at J, with 17 bases between the two ends. The CDR3 is made up of 16 amino acids. The CDR3 DNA is TGTGCCAGCAGCCCGAATCAGGGGACAATCACAGATACGCAGTATTTT. This encodes CASSPNQGTITDTQYF.

The rearrangement links TRBV19 to TRBJ1-5; 7 nucleotides align to TRBD1. The CDR3 sequence is 17 residues long. J gave up 0 bases and V 7 bases, and 12 bases lay outside the gene matches. Germline assignment: CDR1 LNHDA and CDR2 SQIVND (reference sequence). CDR3 in DNA: TGTGCCAGTAAGAGGGACAGTGGGACCTATAGCAATCAGCCCCAGCATTTT. The encoded protein is CASKRDSGTYSNQPQHF.

V usage is TRBV9 and J usage is TRBJ2-3, with 11 bases matching TRBD2. CDR1 and CDR2 from the germline V gene are SGDLS and YYNGEE. The V segment lost 0 bases and the J segment 8 bases; nucleotides outside the gene matches: 11. There are 17 residues in the CDR3. The CDR3 reads CASSVGGSGRAEVTQYF. CDR3 nucleotides: TGTGCCAGCAGCGTAGGGGGTAGCGGGAGGGCCGAAGTTACGCAGTATTTT.

This clone was seen once. V gene TRBV7-9 combines with J gene TRBJ1-2; TRBD1 aligns across 7 bases. From germline, CDR1 is SEHNR and CDR2 FQNEAQ (reference sequence). This CDR3 has 14 residues. Trimming cost V 1 base and J 5 bases; bases outside gene matches: 4. The CDR3 sequence: CASSLGDSLYGYTF. For the CDR3, the DNA is TGTGCCAGCAGCTTAGGGGACAGTCTTTATGGCTACACCTTC.

The chain uses TRBV7-3 and TRBJ2-3; D is ambiguous. The CDR3 is 15 amino acids. V lost 4 bases to trimming and J lost 1 base, with 12 bases between them. The germline V gene encodes CDR1 SGHTA and CDR2 FQGTGA. CDR3 protein: CASSSSPARTDTQYF. DNA of the CDR3: TGTGCCAGCAGCTCCTCGCCCGCCCGCACAGATACGCAGTATTTT.

The V gene is TRBV6-5, the J gene TRBJ1-2; a possible D gene is TRBD1 (5 bases). This CDR3 is 16 amino acids long. CDR1 is MNHEY, CDR2 SVGAGI, per germline. V was pared by 0 bases and J by 4 bases, with 15 bases between. In DNA, the CDR3 is TGTGCCAGCAGTTACTCGACGGGGGAAAGGGGCTATGGCTACACCTTC. Translation: CASSYSTGERGYGYTF.

The chain combines TRBV27 with TRBJ2-5; no definite D call. Germline V gene lookup returns CDR1 MNHEY and CDR2 SMNVEV (reference sequence). The CDR3 has 13 residues. The V and J ends lost 0 bases and 7 bases respectively, with 9 bases between them. The DNA of the CDR3 is TGTGCCAGCAGTTTATCCCGTGGCTGGACCCAGTACTTC. Its translation is CASSLSRGWTQYF.

J is TRBJ1-3 and V is TRBV27, with unresolved D. Trimming stripped 6 bases from V and 0 bases from J, with 18 bases between. The germline CDR1 and CDR2 sequences are MNHEY and SMNVEV (reference sequence). CDR3 length: 17 amino acids. The CDR3 nucleotides read TGTGCCAGCAGCCAGACACCTCGACCGGGCTCTGGAAACACCATATATTTT. Translating it yields CASSQTPRPGSGNTIYF.

The chain joins TRBV3-1 (or the pseudogene TRBV3-2) to TRBJ2-7; D not certain. The V end was cut by 0 bases, the J end by 2 bases, with 11 bases between. The CDR3 consists of 15 residues. Germline values: CDR1 LGHDT, CDR2 YNNKEL (reference sequence). The CDR3 nucleotides read TGTGCCAGCAGCCAAGACACCGGACGACCCTACGAGCAGTACTTC. The encoded protein is CASSQDTGRPYEQYF.

The J gene is TRBJ2-3, the V gene TRBV10-1; D tentatively reads TRBD1 or TRBD2 (7 bases each). V gave up 4 bases and J gave up 5 bases, with 25 bases separating them. The V gene's germline CDR1 is WNHNN and CDR2 SYGVQD (reference sequence). This CDR3 region has 18 residues. Here the CDR3 reads CASSATGRRGGDGDTQYF. The CDR3 DNA follows: TGCGCCAGCAGTGCGACAGGGCGCAGGGGGGGAGATGGAGATACGCAGTATTTT.

This chain connects TRBV27 to TRBJ1-5; 7 bases line up with TRBD1. The CDR3 has 14 residues. Germline CDR1 is MNHEY and CDR2 is SMNVEV (reference sequence). J lost 7 bases, V lost 6 bases, and 9 bases had no gene match. CDR3 coding DNA: TGTGCCAGCAGCCGAACAGGGGCGGAGCAGCCCCAGCATTTT. Translation: CASSRTGAEQPQHF.

The rearrangement links TRBV19 to TRBJ1-1, with D perhaps TRBD1 (5 bases). CDR1 and CDR2 (germline): LNHDA, SQIVND (reference sequence). The CDR3 is 15 residues long. V was cut by 3 bases and J by 4 bases, with 15 bases left in between. CDR3 DNA sequence: TGTGCCAGTAGTATTGGTGGGGGGACGGGCACTGAAGCTTTCTTT. It is translated as CASSIGGGTGTEAFF. Filled out from reference TRBV19 and TRBJ1-1, the complete variable domain reads DGGITQSPKYLFRKEGQNVTLSCEQNLNHDAMYWYRQDPGQGLRLIYYSQIVNDFQKGDIAEGYSVSREKKESFPLTVTSAQKNPTAFYLCASSIGGGTGTEAFFGQGTRLTVV.

V and J are TRBV5-1 and TRBJ2-3; 9 bases are shared with TRBD1. V lost 4 bases, J lost 5 bases, and 5 bases stayed unmatched. This CDR3 comprises 14 residues. CDR1 is SGHRS and CDR2 is YFSETQ in the germline V gene. As DNA, the CDR3 is TGCGCCAGCAGCAAGGACAGGGGTCAAGATACGCAGTATTTT. Translation: CASSKDRGQDTQYF.

The chain recombines TRBV7-8 with TRBJ2-7, with TRBD2 matching over 14 bases. The CDR3 consists of 18 residues. V dropped 5 bases and J dropped 3; count of bases not matched to a gene: 12. Germline CDR1 and CDR2: SGHVS and FQNEAQ. CDR3 bases: TGTGCCAGCAGCACCCGACTAGCGGGAGGGCCTAAGGGCTACGAGCAGTACTTC. Amino acids: CASSTRLAGGPKGYEQYF.

The chain carries TRBV27 and TRBJ2-1; TRBD2 matches 12 bases. CDR1 and CDR2 (germline): MNHEY, SMNVEV (reference sequence). J lost 7 bases, V lost 5 bases, and 12 bases had no gene match. CDR3 length: 17 residues. The CDR3: CASSPRTSGIRLNEQFF. The CDR3 nucleotides are TGTGCCAGCAGTCCCCGGACTAGCGGGATCCGGCTGAATGAGCAGTTCTTC.

The chain's CDR3 is CASSYGGGNTEAFF. The DNA for the CDR3 is TGTGCCAGCAGTTACGGGGGAGGGAACACTGAAGCTTTCTTT. This chain links TRBV6-6 with TRBJ1-1, with a weak D call TRBD1 (5 bases). V was clipped by 2 bases and J by 1 base, with 8 bases between them. Germline V CDR1 and CDR2: MNHNY, SVGAGI (reference sequence). The CDR3 loop spans 14 amino acids.

The chain joins TRBV19 to TRBJ1-5, with 7 bases lining up with TRBD1. The length of the CDR3 is 16 residues. Looked up from germline, CDR1 is LNHDA and CDR2 is SQIVND (reference sequence). V shed 3 bases and J 3 bases; nucleotides not matched to a gene: 8. The CDR3 loop reads CASSIDPGTANQPQHF. DNA for the CDR3: TGTGCCAGTAGTATCGACCCCGGGACAGCCAATCAGCCCCAGCATTTT.